This TCR beta chain was found in a study of cytomegalovirus exposure and HLA in healthy donors. Points from the study as a whole: Some TCR beta chains (around 180 of them) were listed as cytomegalovirus-associated. When analyzed later, a missense DCLRE1C variant was found to be linked to TCR beta V- and J-gene trimming.

The germline V gene has CDR1 MNHEY and CDR2 SVGAGI. V was trimmed by 2 bases and J by 2 bases, leaving 10 bases between them. CDR3 size: 14 residues. Vbeta (60) and Jbeta (13) primers were used in the PCR. Profiled with immunoSEQ multiplex PCR; TCRdb holds only in-frame clones, not every one. Of some 120,000 clones listed, 81% are singletons. In regard to this clone: What it recognizes is unknown.

Sample: PBMCs. This clonotype originated in a man aged 18 to 35 in good health and CMV-seronegative. The chain uses TRBV6-5 and TRBJ2-7, with a possible D match to TRBD1 (6 bases). The CDR3 region is CASSYAGQPYEQYF. The CDR3 DNA is TGTGCCAGCAGTTACGCTGGACAGCCCTACGAGCAGTACTTC.